These T cell receptor beta chains were read from a single sample in a study of shared clonotypes between healthy human individuals. The data were produced by immunoSEQ multiplex PCR, yet TCRdb's version contains in-frame clones alone and is incomplete. The data show fewer than 650,000 clones, 76% seen once. The sample was PBMCs. The receptors come from a woman between 40 and 50 years old in good health. Some clones in this sample may be carry-over from other donors' samples. The CDR3 runs from the conserved cysteine through the conserved F or W. A D gene is named only where the DNA matches it firmly. Size is stated for part of the rows, as once, few or many counts, or as a class when the clone is expanded.

TRBV18,TRBD2,TRBJ2-5,few,TGTGCCAGCTCCCTCGGGACTAGCGGGAGGAGGAGAGAGACCCAGTACTTC,CASSLGTSGRRRETQYF
TRBV2,NA,TRBJ1-2,NA,TGTGCCAGTCTACAGGATAGAGGCGCTGGCTACACCTTC,CASLQDRGAGYTF
TRBV19,NA,TRBJ1-2,many,TGTGCCAGTAGTATAGATACAGAATATGGCTACACCTTC,CASSIDTEYGYTF
TRBV7-9,NA,TRBJ2-3,once,TGTGCCAGCAGCAACCGGGACCTGAGCACAGATACGCAGTATTTT,CASSNRDLSTDTQYF
TRBV25-1,NA,TRBJ1-1,NA,TGTGCCAGCAGCCGGCTAGAGGCGCCTTTGGGCCAAGCTTTCTTT,CASSRLEAPLGQAFF
TRBV28,NA,TRBJ2-6,many,TGTGCCAGCAGGATGAGCTCTGGGGCCAACGTCCTGACTTTC,CASRMSSGANVLTF
TRBV7-3,NA,TRBJ1-1,few,TGTGCCAGCAGCCCTACACAGGACACTGAAGCTTTCTTT,CASSPTQDTEAFF
TRBV18,TRBD2,TRBJ2-2,NA,TGTGCCAGCTCACCAGGACTAGCGGGAGCCGGGGAGCTGTTTTTT,CASSPGLAGAGELFF
TRBV19,NA,TRBJ2-5,NA,TGTGCCAGTACCTTCTGGGGGGAATCCCAAGAGACCCAGTACTTC,CASTFWGESQETQYF
TRBV18,TRBD1,TRBJ2-5,NA,TGTGCCAACTCACCGTCCGGGACAGCTAAAGAGACCCAGTACTTC,CANSPSGTAKETQYF
TRBV2,NA,TRBJ1-1,once,TGTGCCAGCATAGGGACGCTCACTGAAGCTTTCTTT,CASIGTLTEAFF
TRBV14,NA,TRBJ2-2,few,TGTGCCAGCAGCCAAGATTTCCAGGGGAACCCCGGGGAGCTGTTTTTT,CASSQDFQGNPGELFF
TRBV5-4,NA,TRBJ2-1,NA,TGTGCCAGCAGGTCGGGCCATAGGTCCAATGAGCAGTTCTTC,CASRSGHRSNEQFF
TRBV29-1,NA,TRBJ2-4,NA,TGCAGCGTTGGCGGCGGCCCGGCCCTAGCCAAAAACATTCAGTACTTC,CSVGGGPALAKNIQYF